This T cell receptor (beta chain) was found in a study of spatial heterogeneity in lung cancer (dated by TCRdb to the late 2010s). Regarding the study in general: Beta-chain transcripts were consistently detected in greater numbers than alpha-chain transcripts, which likely reflects a higher abundance of beta-chain transcripts. TCR alpha and beta repertoires were quantitatively compared across multiple tumor regions, matched nontumor lung and blood in non-small cell lung cancer. The study linked features of the TCR repertoire to counts of nonsynonymous mutations, which were determined by whole-exome sequencing of tumor tissue. Both alpha and beta chains were TCR-sequenced in samples taken at surgery, namely 220 tumor regions, under 80 matched nontumor lung samples and over 55 PBMC samples. In the raw uncorrected reads, each unique combination of TCR and UMI appeared more than ten times on average. TCR transcript counts in tumor regions correlated strongly with a T cell transcriptional module score from matched bulk RNA-seq.

The sample holds many counts of this clonotype. Its antigen is currently not known. No base qualities exist here, and no much larger clone lies one base off it. The junction shows trimming of 2 bases on V and 8 bases on J, plus 18 bases between the germline ends. The CDR3 holds 15 amino acids from the cysteine to the phenylalanine. Here the CDR3 DNA is all that survives: 45 bases in frame from base 1. The germline V gene sets CDR1 to MGHRA and CDR2 to YSYEKL. The receptor library was made with 5' RACE. Reads for this sample came from a NextSeq 500. To allow correction of PCR and sequencing errors, the TCR library protocol tagged every TCR cDNA molecule with a unique molecular identifier. The source study handled its data this way. Decombinator tools were used for TCR identification, UMI-based error correction and CDR3 extraction. Expanded TCRs were defined as those above a frequency of 2 per 1,000, corresponding to the top 1% of the tumor frequency distribution. Expanded tumor TCRs statistically deemed absent (corrected P<0.05) from at least one tumor region were classed as regional, and all other expanded tumor TCRs were classed as ubiquitous. Renyi diversity was calculated using the R vegan package after each repertoire was subsampled 100 times to 5,000 TCRs. To build CDR3 similarity networks, amino acid triplet string-kernel similarity was used, and CDR3s were connected when their pairwise similarity was above 0.82. Clones were called with MiXCR by TCRdb after fastp trimmed the public reads at Q25, and only in-frame beta chains were retained. Rows merge per CDR3 protein into single entries with the most common DNA and genes. TCRdb's processing, not the authors', yielded these V and J calls. In all, the sample holds approximately 7,500 distinct CDR3 sequences, and 3% to 4% of those were seen once. The ten largest clones add up to 16% of the sample.

The full study reports these points: A correlation was observed between the number of expanded intratumoral alpha and beta TCRs and the tumor nonsynonymous mutation count. Counts of ubiquitous and regional expanded TCRs were found to correlate with counts of ubiquitous and regional nonsynonymous mutations, respectively. Confirming at a functional level the hypothesis that regional TCRs recognize regional mutations was considered to require additional single-cell paired TCR alpha and beta sequencing. TCR-seq coverage of tumor T cells was estimated at only around 7% for alpha chains and 12% to 15% for beta chains.

The time point label corresponds to: sample taken at primary tumor resection. The donors were 60 to 80 patients from the lung TRACERx cohort who had early-stage, untreated non-small cell lung cancer. TCR sequencing used whole RNA extracted from tumor and nontumor lung tissue, or from cryopreserved PBMC samples, without cell sorting. Only patients with enough RNA available from two or more tumor regions were chosen for TCR sequencing. Before being selected, tumor and adjacent nontumor lung specimens were reviewed by a lung pathologist. This receptor was taken from a male donor with early-stage non-small cell lung cancer. This chain joins TRBV4-1 to TRBJ1-2, with no confident D gene call. This specimen was lung tumor tissue, taken at surgery. The nucleotides are TGCGCCAGCAGCCAAACCCGGACGGAACTCAGCGGCTACACCTTC. Its product reads: CASSQTRTELSGYTF.